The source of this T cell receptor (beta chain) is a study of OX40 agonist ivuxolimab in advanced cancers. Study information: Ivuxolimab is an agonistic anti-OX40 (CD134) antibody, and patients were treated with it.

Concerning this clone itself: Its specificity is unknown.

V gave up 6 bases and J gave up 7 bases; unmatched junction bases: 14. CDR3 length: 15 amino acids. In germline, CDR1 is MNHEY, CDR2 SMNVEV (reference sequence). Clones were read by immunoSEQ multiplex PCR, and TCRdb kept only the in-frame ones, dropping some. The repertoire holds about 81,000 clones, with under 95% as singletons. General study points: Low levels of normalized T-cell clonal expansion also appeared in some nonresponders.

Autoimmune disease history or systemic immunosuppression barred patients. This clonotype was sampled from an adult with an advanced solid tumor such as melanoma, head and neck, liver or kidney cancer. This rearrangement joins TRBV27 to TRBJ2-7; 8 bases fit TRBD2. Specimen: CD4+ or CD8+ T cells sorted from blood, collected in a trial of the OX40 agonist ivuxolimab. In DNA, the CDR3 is TGTGCCAGCAGGACCAGCGGGGGCGCCCCTTGGGAGCAGTACTTC. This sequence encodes CASRTSGGAPWEQYF.